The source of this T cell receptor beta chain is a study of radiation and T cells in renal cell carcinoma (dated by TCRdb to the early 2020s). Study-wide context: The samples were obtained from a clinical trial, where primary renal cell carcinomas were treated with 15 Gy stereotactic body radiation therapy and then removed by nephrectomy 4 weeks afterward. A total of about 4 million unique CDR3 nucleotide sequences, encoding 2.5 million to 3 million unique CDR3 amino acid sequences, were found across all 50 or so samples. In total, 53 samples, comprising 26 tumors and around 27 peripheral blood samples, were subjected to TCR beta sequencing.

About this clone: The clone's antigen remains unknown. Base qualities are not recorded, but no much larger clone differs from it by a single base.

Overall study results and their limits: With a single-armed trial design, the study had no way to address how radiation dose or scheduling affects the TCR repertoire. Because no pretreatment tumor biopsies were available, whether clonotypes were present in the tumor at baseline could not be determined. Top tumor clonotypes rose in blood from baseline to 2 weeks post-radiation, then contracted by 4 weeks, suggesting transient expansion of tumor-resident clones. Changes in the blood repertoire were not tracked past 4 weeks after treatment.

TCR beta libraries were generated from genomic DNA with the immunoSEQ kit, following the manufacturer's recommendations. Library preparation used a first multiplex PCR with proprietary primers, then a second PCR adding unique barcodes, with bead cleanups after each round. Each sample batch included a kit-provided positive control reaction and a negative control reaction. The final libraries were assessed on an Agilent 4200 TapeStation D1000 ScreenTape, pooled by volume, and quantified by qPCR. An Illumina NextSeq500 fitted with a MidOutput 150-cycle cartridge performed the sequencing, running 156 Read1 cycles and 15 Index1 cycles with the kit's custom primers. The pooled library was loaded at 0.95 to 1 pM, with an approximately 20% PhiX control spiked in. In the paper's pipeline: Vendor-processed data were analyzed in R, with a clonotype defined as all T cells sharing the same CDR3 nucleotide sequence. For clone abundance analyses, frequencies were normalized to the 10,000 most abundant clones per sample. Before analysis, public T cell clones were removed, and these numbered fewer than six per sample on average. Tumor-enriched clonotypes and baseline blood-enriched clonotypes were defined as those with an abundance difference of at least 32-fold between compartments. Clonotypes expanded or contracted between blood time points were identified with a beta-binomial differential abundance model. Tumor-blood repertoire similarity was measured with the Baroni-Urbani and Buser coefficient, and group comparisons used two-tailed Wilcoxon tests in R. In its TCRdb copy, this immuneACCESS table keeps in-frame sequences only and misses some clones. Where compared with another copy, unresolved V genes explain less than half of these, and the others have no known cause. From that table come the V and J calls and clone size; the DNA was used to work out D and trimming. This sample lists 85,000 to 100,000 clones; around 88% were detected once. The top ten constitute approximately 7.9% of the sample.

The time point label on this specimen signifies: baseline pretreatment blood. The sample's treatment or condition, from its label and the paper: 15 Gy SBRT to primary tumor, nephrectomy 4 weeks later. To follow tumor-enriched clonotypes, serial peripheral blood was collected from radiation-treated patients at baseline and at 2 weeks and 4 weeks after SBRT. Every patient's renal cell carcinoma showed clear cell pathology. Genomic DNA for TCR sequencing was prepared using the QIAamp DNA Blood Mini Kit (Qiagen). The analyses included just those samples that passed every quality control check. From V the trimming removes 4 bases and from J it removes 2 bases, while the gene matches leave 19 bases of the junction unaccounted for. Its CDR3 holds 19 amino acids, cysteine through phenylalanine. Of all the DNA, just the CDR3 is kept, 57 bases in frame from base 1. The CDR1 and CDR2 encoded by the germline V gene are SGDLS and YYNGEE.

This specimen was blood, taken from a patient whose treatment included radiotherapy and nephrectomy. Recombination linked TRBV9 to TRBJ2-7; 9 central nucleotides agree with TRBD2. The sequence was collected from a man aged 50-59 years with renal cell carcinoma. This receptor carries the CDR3 CASSPRQFLGLAVPYEQYF. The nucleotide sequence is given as TGTGCCAGCAGCCCTAGACAGTTTCTGGGACTAGCCGTTCCCTACGAGCAGTACTTC.